These T cell receptor beta chains were read from a single sample in a study of PD-1 blockade in classical Hodgkin lymphoma. Generated by immunoSEQ multiplex PCR, the TCRdb table keeps only in-frame clones and is missing some. The profile shows about 47,000 clones, 70% to 80% of them singletons. Sequenced material: peripheral blood mononuclear cells (PBMCs), taken before the fourth cycle of nivolumab. These receptors were obtained from a human donor with classical Hodgkin lymphoma. CDR3s include the opening cysteine and the closing phenylalanine or tryptophan. The order of the fields is CDR3 length, D gene, clone size, J gene, V gene, CDR3 protein, CDR3 DNA. D genes are given only for firm matches. Only part of the rows carry a size: once, few, many, or a class if the clone is expanded.

12 | NA | NA | TRBJ2-7 | TRBV7-9 | CASSLERYEQYF | TGTGCCAGCAGCTTAGAACGGTACGAGCAGTACTTC
15 | NA | NA | TRBJ1-3 | TRBV2 | CASSEWGNSGNTIYF | TGTGCCAGCAGTGAATGGGGGAATTCTGGAAACACCATATATTTT
15 | TRBD2 | NA | TRBJ2-7 | TRBV19 | CAPNRTSGDVYEQYF | TGTGCCCCCAATCGGACTAGCGGGGACGTCTACGAGCAGTACTTC
16 | TRBD2 | NA | TRBJ2-3 | TRBV9 | CASSVAAGGSSDTQYF | TGTGCCAGCAGCGTAGCGGCGGGAGGGTCATCAGATACGCAGTATTTT
12 | NA | few | TRBJ1-1 | TRBV29-1 | CSAGHLNGEAFF | TGCAGCGCGGGACACTTGAACGGTGAAGCTTTCTTT
13 | NA | few | TRBJ1-1 | TRBV29-1 | CSVGGGMNTEAFF | TGCAGCGTTGGGGGGGGTATGAACACTGAAGCTTTCTTT
15 | TRBD1 | NA | TRBJ1-4 | TRBV27 | CASSLGGQPNEKLFF | TGTGCCAGCAGTTTAGGGGGACAGCCTAATGAAAAACTGTTTTTT
19 | NA | NA | TRBJ2-6 | TRBV9 | CASSATPGRRSSGANVLTF | TGTGCCAGCAGCGCTACTCCGGGACGCCGGAGCTCTGGGGCCAACGTCCTGACTTTC
15 | TRBD1 | NA | TRBJ2-7 | TRBV5-4 | CASSYGTGGGYEQYF | TGTGCCAGCAGTTATGGGACAGGGGGCGGCTACGAGCAGTACTTC
11 | NA | NA | TRBJ2-3 | TRBV20-1 | CSALVGGLIFF | TGCAGTGCTCTGGTGGGGGGACTTATTTTTTTT
14 | NA | NA | TRBJ1-2 | TRBV9 | CASSGHDSNYGYTF | TGTGCCAGCAGCGGCCACGACAGTAACTATGGCTACACCTTC
14 | TRBD1 | NA | TRBJ2-5 | TRBV23-1 | CASKQQGDQETQYF | TGCGCCAGCAAACAACAGGGGGATCAAGAGACCCAGTACTTC
13 | NA | NA | TRBJ1-2 | TRBV27 | CASRGGENYGYTF | TGTGCCTCCCGGGGGGGGGAGAACTATGGCTACACCTTC
13 | NA | NA | TRBJ2-1 | TRBV7-3 | CASSSLPRGEQFF | TGTGCCAGCAGCTCCCTCCCGAGGGGTGAGCAGTTCTTC
14 | NA | NA | TRBJ1-3 | TRBV5-6 | CASSLHLTGNTIYF | TGTGCCAGCAGCCTCCACCTAACAGGAAACACCATATATTTT
13 | NA | NA | TRBJ2-3 | TRBV5-1 | CASTHTSTDTQYF | TGCGCCAGCACCCATACTAGCACAGATACGCAGTATTTT
15 | NA | NA | TRBJ2-2 | TRBV5-1 | CASSEIDTYTGELFF | TGCGCCAGCAGCGAGATCGACACCTACACCGGGGAGCTGTTTTTT
10 | NA | NA | TRBJ2-1 | TRBV20-1 | CSARDNEQFF | TGCAGTGCTAGAGACAATGAGCAGTTCTTC
15 | TRBD2 | NA | TRBJ2-7 | TRBV6-6 | CASSPGLAGPYEQYF | TGTGCCAGCAGCCCCGGACTAGCGGGACCCTACGAGCAGTACTTC
15 | NA | few | TRBJ1-1 | TRBV9 | CASSVGRVLNTEAFF | TGTGCCAGCAGCGTAGGTAGGGTCCTCAACACTGAAGCTTTCTTT
13 | NA | NA | TRBJ1-2 | TRBV28 | CASSLSASRGYTF | TGTGCCAGCAGTTTATCCGCCTCGAGGGGCTACACCTTC
14 | TRBD1 | NA | TRBJ1-2 | TRBV27 | CASSSRTGGYGYTF | TGTGCCAGCAGTTCCCGGACAGGGGGGTATGGCTACACCTTC
15 | NA | NA | TRBJ2-7 | TRBV30 | CAWSELQGLSYEQYF | TGTGCCTGGAGTGAGCTCCAGGGCCTCTCCTACGAGCAGTACTTC
15 | TRBD2 | NA | TRBJ2-1 | TRBV13 | CASSYLAGGLNEQFF | TGTGCCAGCAGCTACCTAGCGGGGGGGCTCAATGAGCAGTTCTTC
14 | TRBD1 | NA | TRBJ2-7 | TRBV5-1 | CASSPSGTGYEQYF | TGCGCCAGCAGCCCCTCCGGGACAGGGTACGAGCAGTACTTC
14 | NA | NA | TRBJ2-1 | TRBV7-3 | CASSPGPVGNEQFF | TGTGCCAGCAGCCCCGGCCCGGTGGGCAATGAGCAGTTCTTC
16 | NA | NA | TRBJ2-1 | TRBV15 | CATSSSKDYPNNEQFF | TGTGCCACCAGCAGTAGCAAGGACTACCCAAACAATGAGCAGTTCTTC
15 | TRBD1 | NA | TRBJ2-2 | TRBV7-2 | CASSFGTGYTGELFF | TGTGCCAGCAGCTTCGGGACAGGGTACACCGGGGAGCTGTTTTTT
15 | NA | NA | TRBJ2-1 | TRBV12-5 | CASSPPGSSYNEQFF | TGTGCTAGTAGCCCCCCAGGGAGCTCCTACAATGAGCAGTTCTTC
15 | NA | NA | TRBJ2-3 | TRBV6-5 | CASQPRLGLTDTQYF | TGTGCCTCGCAACCCAGGCTGGGTCTCACAGATACGCAGTATTTT
14 | NA | once | TRBJ2-7 | TRBV27 | CASSLSGNSYEQYF | TGTGCCAGCAGTTTATCGGGGAACTCCTACGAGCAGTACTTC
16 | NA | NA | TRBJ2-1 | TRBV2 | CASSEIGISSYNEQFF | TGTGCCAGCAGTGAAATCGGGATTTCCTCCTACAATGAGCAGTTCTTC
13 | TRBD1 | NA | TRBJ1-5 | TRBV14 | CASSRDYRGPQHF | TGTGCCAGCAGCCGCGATTACAGGGGCCCCCAGCATTTT
14 | NA | NA | TRBJ1-3 | TRBV7-2 | CASSLVGQGNTIYF | TGTGCCAGCAGCTTAGTAGGACAAGGAAACACCATATATTTT
16 | NA | NA | TRBJ2-7 | TRBV11-2 | CASSLEVDRSVYEQYF | TGTGCCAGCAGCTTAGAAGTTGACAGGTCGGTCTACGAGCAGTACTTC
16 | TRBD2 | NA | TRBJ2-1 | TRBV7-8 | CASSWRAAGVTNEQFF | TGTGCCAGCAGCTGGAGGGCGGCGGGAGTTACCAATGAGCAGTTCTTC
12 | NA | NA | TRBJ1-1 | TRBV7-9 | CASSPGRQGAFF | TGTGCCAGCAGCCCCGGGCGGCAGGGAGCTTTCTTT
11 | NA | NA | TRBJ2-7 | TRBV7-2 | CASSPLREQYF | TGTGCCAGCAGCCCTCTGCGGGAGCAGTACTTC
14 | TRBD1 | NA | TRBJ1-1 | TRBV30 | CAGAKPGGITEAFF | TGTGCCGGGGCTAAACCAGGGGGCATCACTGAAGCTTTCTTT
14 | NA | NA | TRBJ2-5 | TRBV6-5 | CASTNSGGGETQYF | TGTGCCAGCACCAACTCCGGGGGTGGGGAGACCCAGTACTTC
16 | NA | NA | TRBJ2-1 | TRBV7-3 | CASSLVPVRGDNEQFF | TGTGCCAGCAGCTTAGTCCCCGTTCGTGGAGACAATGAGCAGTTCTTC
16 | TRBD2 | NA | TRBJ2-1 | TRBV19 | CASSPQGLAGHNEQFF | TGTGCCAGTAGTCCTCAGGGACTAGCGGGTCACAATGAGCAGTTCTTC
15 | TRBD1 | NA | TRBJ2-5 | TRBV7-7 | CASSLGGTGKETQYF | TGTGCCAGCAGCTTAGGAGGGACAGGGAAAGAGACCCAGTACTTC